This T cell receptor (beta chain) comes out of a study of cytomegalovirus exposure and HLA in healthy donors. Study-wide findings and caveats: Fewer N-insertions (relative to the roughly 730-donor mean) were reportedly seen in an Asian-associated ancestry cluster in a later analysis. The listing of 160 or so TCR beta chains classed them as cytomegalovirus-associated.

This clone has a single count. Its antigen is not known. The germline V gene has CDR1 SQVTM and CDR2 ANQGSEA. The V end was cut by 5 bases, the J end by 0 bases, with 17 bases between. The length of the CDR3 is 16 residues. All donors participated as healthy donors of bone marrow. Both 60 Vbeta primers and 13 Jbeta primers went into the PCR. The method was immunoSEQ multiplex PCR; TCRdb's version includes in-frame clones alone and lacks a portion of them. The sample has roughly 97,000 clones; around three quarters are singletons. This chain connects TRBV29-1 to TRBJ2-1; possibly TRBD2 for D (5 bases). The sequence was obtained from a woman aged 18-29 years in good health and CMV-seropositive. The sample comprised PBMCs. CDR3 nucleotide sequence: TGCAGCGTTTCCCTCCGTCTAGCTGTCTCCTACAATGAGCAGTTCTTC. Its protein is CSVSLRLAVSYNEQFF.